One and the same sample provided the 31 T cell receptor beta chains below, sequenced in a study of blood T cells in healthy people across ages. Together with a sample-barcoded 5' primer, a J-beta primer mix was included in a second PCR lasting about 7 to 12 cycles. MiXCR, applied by TCRdb to the 5' RACE reads, yields one record per CDR3 protein. This table holds fewer than 1,200,000 distinct CDR3 sequences, roughly 24% found once. The same sample was also used in a study of T cells of mothers and their children.

The sequencing input was blood. Source of these receptors: a girl aged 2 to 9 in good health.

This clonotype turned up a few times. The chain couples TRBV9 to TRBJ2-4, with 7 bases aligning to TRBD1. The trim removed 3 bases at V and 1 base at J, leaving 10 bases unmatched. This CDR3 is 17 amino acids long. In germline, CDR1 is SGDLS, CDR2 YYNGEE. The CDR3 loop reads CASSGKTGAEAKNIQYF. DNA for the CDR3: TGTGCCAGCAGCGGTAAAACAGGGGCGGAGGCCAAAAACATTCAGTACTTC.

This rearrangement joins TRBV7-2 to TRBJ2-3, with a possible D match to TRBD2 (5 bases). V was clipped by 3 bases and J by 4 bases, with 20 bases between them. The CDR3 has 17 amino acids. Germline V gives CDR1 SGHTA, CDR2 FQGNSA. The CDR3 DNA follows: TGTGCCAGCAGCTTTTTCGCGGGTTCATTTCGGGCAGATACGCAGTATTTT. Amino acids: CASSFFAGSFRADTQYF.

There are a few counts of this clonotype. This chain connects TRBV29-1 to TRBJ2-2; D not resolved. The CDR3 totals 13 residues. V gave up 7 bases and J gave up 2 bases, with 11 bases separating them. Germline CDR1 is SQVTM and CDR2 is ANQGSEA. Written as DNA, the CDR3 is TGCAGCGGCTTGGACGGAAACACCGGGGAGCTGTTTTTT. Protein product: CSGLDGNTGELFF.

In its sample, this clonotype was seen a few times. The chain joins TRBV4-3 to TRBJ2-7, with D possibly TRBD2 on 7 matching bases. In germline, CDR1 is LGHNA, CDR2 YSLEER. The CDR3 extends over 15 amino acids. The germline V and J ends were trimmed by 3 bases and 4 bases, with 16 bases remaining between them. The CDR3 protein is CASSHGNRGGYEQYF. In DNA, the CDR3 is TGCGCCAGCAGCCACGGAAATAGGGGGGGATACGAGCAGTACTTC.

This clonotype occurred a few times. The chain links TRBV3-1 to TRBJ2-2; D is unresolved. The CDR3 consists of 16 residues. The germline V gene has CDR1 LGHDT and CDR2 YNNKEL (reference sequence). Trimming stripped 0 bases from V and 2 bases from J, with 10 bases between. The DNA of the CDR3 is TGTGCCAGCAGCCAAGAATGGCACCCCAACACCGGGGAGCTGTTTTTT. Encoded protein: CASSQEWHPNTGELFF.

This clonotype was found many times. This rearrangement joins TRBV24-1 to TRBJ2-5; D gene uncertain. The ends were cut back, 1 base at V and 2 bases at J, with 10 bases in the middle. Germline loops: CDR1 KGHDR, CDR2 SFDVKD. The CDR3 length is 15 residues. The CDR3 nucleotides are TGTGCCACCAGTGATTTTACGACGAGTCAAGAGACCCAGTACTTC. Amino acid sequence: CATSDFTTSQETQYF.

This clonotype was counted between two and nine times. V usage is TRBV10-2 and J usage is TRBJ1-2, with D unresolved. With 0 bases removed from V and 6 bases from J, the gap between germline ends came to 20 bases. CDR3 length equals 17 residues. Germline V gene data show CDR1 as WSHSY and CDR2 as SAAADI. The DNA for the CDR3 is TGCGCCAGCAGTGAGTCGAAAGCGCTTAGTGGCGGGAATGGCTACACCTTC. It specifies CASSESKALSGGNGYTF.

V gene TRBV5-5 combines with J gene TRBJ2-5; D gene ambiguous. This CDR3 has 13 amino acids. CDR1 is SGHKS and CDR2 is YYEKEE in the germline V gene (reference sequence). V lost 5 bases and J lost 2, with 10 bases in between. The chain's CDR3 is CASRTSSQETQYF. The CDR3 region has the DNA TGTGCCAGCAGGACAAGCTCACAAGAGACCCAGTACTTC.

The V gene is TRBV5-1, the J gene TRBJ2-7; TRBD2 matches 7 bases. Germline V gives CDR1 SGHRS, CDR2 YFSETQ. V lost 4 bases and J lost 0; bases outside the gene matches: 7. CDR3 length: 15 amino acids. In DNA form, the CDR3 reads TGCGCCAGCAGCCCCCTGGGGGGGTTCTCCTACGAGCAGTACTTC. Translated, it gives CASSPLGGFSYEQYF.

In this sample, this clonotype turned up a few times. This rearrangement joins TRBV20-1 to TRBJ2-1, with 8 positions matching TRBD2. CDR3 length: 13 residues. V lost 3 bases, J lost 4 bases, and 2 bases stayed unmatched. Germline loops: CDR1 DFQATT, CDR2 SNEGSKA (reference sequence). The CDR3 loop is CSARTSVYNEQFF. The DNA for the CDR3 is TGCAGTGCTAGGACTAGCGTTTACAATGAGCAGTTCTTC.

This clonotype showed up just a few times. The V and J genes are TRBV4-3 and TRBJ2-4, with 8 bases matching TRBD2. V trimming: 0 bases; J trimming: 3 bases; junction bases outside the gene matches: 1. This CDR3 region has 15 residues. CDR1 is LGHNA, CDR2 YSLEER, per germline. In DNA, the CDR3 is TGCGCCAGCAGCCAAGATGGGACTAGCAAAAACATTCAGTACTTC. As protein: CASSQDGTSKNIQYF.

Only a few counts were recorded for this clonotype. This rearrangement joins TRBV20-1 to TRBJ2-6; D not certain. Germline lookup yields CDR1 DFQATT and CDR2 SNEGSKA (reference sequence). V was clipped by 6 bases and J by 1 base, with 13 bases between them. CDR3 length: 15 amino acids. DNA of the CDR3: TGCAGTGCCGGAGATTCGGGTTCTGGGGCCAACGTCCTGACTTTC. Translating gives CSAGDSGSGANVLTF.

This clonotype was seen more than once but under ten times. The chain is built from TRBV7-2 and TRBJ2-5; 11 bases are shared with TRBD2. Germline V gene sequence: CDR1 SGHTA, CDR2 FQGNSA. With 3 bases clipped from V and 5 bases from J, the junction kept 5 bases outside the gene matches. The CDR3 length is 15 residues. The CDR3 region is CASSFRPSGGETQYF. CDR3 nucleotides: TGTGCCAGCAGCTTTCGCCCTAGCGGGGGGGAGACCCAGTACTTC. Together with reference TRBV7-2 and TRBJ2-5, the CDR3 gives the full variable domain: GAGVSQSPSNKVTEKGKDVELRCDPISGHTALYWYRQSLGQGLEFLIYFQGNSAPDKSGLPSDRFSAERTGGSVSTLTIQRTQQEDSAVYLCASSFRPSGGETQYFGPGTRLLVL.

This clonotype showed up just a few times. V and J are TRBV18 and TRBJ2-3; D is unresolved. The ends were cut back, 6 bases at V and 4 bases at J, with 8 bases in the middle. The CDR3 has 12 residues. Germline V gene sequence: CDR1 KGHSH, CDR2 LQKENI. CDR3 in DNA: TGTGCCAGCTCGACCTCCGCAGATACGCAGTATTTT. This encodes CASSTSADTQYF.

In this sample, this clonotype turned up a few times. This sequence joins TRBV9 and TRBJ2-3; the D gene is possibly TRBD1 (5 bases). This CDR3 spans 15 amino acids. Per germline, CDR1 SGDLS and CDR2 YYNGEE. Trimming took off 0 bases at V and 4 bases at J, with 12 bases between the two ends. CDR3 coding DNA: TGTGCCAGCAGCGTAGACGTGGGGCCGGCAGATACGCAGTATTTT. Its protein product is CASSVDVGPADTQYF.

A word on this clonotype: The limits of the CDR3 on the DNA are not certain, so only TCRdb's listed CDR3 is given. The rearrangement links TRBV4-1 to TRBJ2-5; the DNA was not compared with TRBD1, the D call given in the table. Looked up from germline, CDR1 is MGHRA and CDR2 is YSYEKL. The CDR3 spans 15 residues, counting both ends. CDR3 amino acids: CASSFGAGQPYEQYF.

This clonotype was counted only a few times. The rearrangement joins TRBV28 to TRBJ2-5, with D tentatively TRBD2 (6 bases). The germline V gene has CDR1 MDHEN and CDR2 SYDVKM. CDR3 size: 14 residues. Trimming pared 4 bases from V and 9 bases from J, leaving 18 bases between. CDR3 DNA: TGTGCCAGCAGTTCGATCGGGAGTGGGGAGGCCCAGTACTTC. Translated: CASSSIGSGEAQYF.

CDR3 coding DNA: TGTGCCAGCAGTCAGCAAGGGTCGAACGAGCAGTACTTC. It codes for CASSQQGSNEQYF. The V gene is TRBV6-6, the J gene TRBJ2-7; D call uncertain. The CDR3 spans 13 residues. Trimming removed 5 bases from V and 5 bases from J, with 13 bases in between. Germline V gives CDR1 MNHNY, CDR2 SVGAGI (reference sequence).

This chain links TRBV7-2 with TRBJ2-4; D call uncertain. The CDR3 runs 15 residues. In germline, CDR1 is SGHTA, CDR2 FQGNSA. Trimming pared 5 bases from V and 0 bases from J, leaving 11 bases between. CDR3 amino acids: CASSMTVLAKNIQYF. The CDR3 nucleotides are TGTGCCAGCAGCATGACGGTCCTAGCCAAAAACATTCAGTACTTC.

V is TRBV4-3 and J is TRBJ2-1; 7 nucleotides align to TRBD2. The CDR3 extends over 15 amino acids. The V and J ends lost 8 bases and 4 bases, in that order; junction bases with no gene match: 11. In germline, CDR1 is LGHNA, CDR2 YSLEER. Here the CDR3 reads CASCPTRGDYNEQFF. The CDR3 DNA reads TGCGCCAGCTGCCCCACCCGGGGGGATTACAATGAGCAGTTCTTC.

This chain connects TRBV29-1 to TRBJ2-2, with 10 bases aligning to TRBD2. Germline lookup yields CDR1 SQVTM and CDR2 ANQGSEA. This CDR3 is 14 amino acids long. V was pared by 7 bases and J by 4 bases, with 6 bases of the junction left unmatched. The CDR3: CSAPSGSTTGELFF. CDR3 bases: TGCAGCGCTCCTAGCGGGAGTACCACCGGGGAGCTGTTTTTT.

V is TRBV4-3 and J is TRBJ1-2; 8 bases line up with TRBD1. Per the germline V gene, CDR1 is LGHNA and CDR2 is YSLEER. The CDR3 covers 16 residues. Losses at the gene ends were 1 base for V and 5 bases for J; bases not matched to a gene: 9. CDR3 loop: CASSQGSQDRDYGYTF. CDR3 coding DNA: TGCGCCAGCAGCCAAGGAAGTCAGGACAGGGATTATGGCTACACCTTC.

The chain employs TRBV7-2 and TRBJ1-1; D is unresolved. Germline V CDR1 and CDR2: SGHTA, FQGNSA. Trimming shortened V by 1 base and J by 0 bases, and 9 bases separated the two germline ends. The CDR3 runs 15 residues. The CDR3 region is CASSLDADLNTEAFF. The CDR3, as DNA: TGTGCCAGCAGCTTAGACGCAGACTTGAACACTGAAGCTTTCTTT. Complete variable domain (other parts from reference TRBV7-2 and TRBJ1-1): GAGVSQSPSNKVTEKGKDVELRCDPISGHTALYWYRQSLGQGLEFLIYFQGNSAPDKSGLPSDRFSAERTGGSVSTLTIQRTQQEDSAVYLCASSLDADLNTEAFFGQGTRLTVV.

This sequence joins TRBV5-1 and TRBJ2-1, with D tentatively TRBD1 (7 bases). CDR1 and CDR2 from the germline V gene are SGHRS and YFSETQ. V was cut by 0 bases and J by 4 bases, with 11 bases left in between. The CDR3 contains 15 residues. The CDR3 region is CASSLEGGQYNEQFF. The CDR3 bases are TGCGCCAGCAGCTTGGAGGGGGGACAGTACAATGAGCAGTTCTTC.

This clonotype has just a few counts. The chain employs TRBV28 and TRBJ2-1, with 11 bases lining up with TRBD2. Germline V gene lookup returns CDR1 MDHEN and CDR2 SYDVKM. With 7 bases clipped from V and 4 bases from J, the junction kept 6 bases outside the gene matches. The CDR3 extends over 15 amino acids. CDR3 sequence (DNA): TGTGCCAGCATCTCGGGACTAGCGGTTTACAATGAGCAGTTCTTC. It translates to CASISGLAVYNEQFF.

This clonotype was found a few times. The V and J genes are TRBV29-1 and TRBJ2-3; D ambiguous. Germline V gene data show CDR1 as SQVTM and CDR2 as ANQGSEA. Trimming took 5 bases from V and 0 from J, leaving 9 bases between them. The CDR3 has 13 amino acids. CDR3 bases: TGCAGCGTTACAGTGGCTAGCACAGATACGCAGTATTTT. Translated, it gives CSVTVASTDTQYF.

The chain links TRBV12-3 or TRBV12-4 to TRBJ2-1; no clear D. CDR3 length equals 12 residues. V lost 7 bases and J lost 9, with 13 bases in between. The CDR3 region has the DNA TGTGCCAGCAACCTTGAGCCCGGTGAGCAGTTCTTC. This encodes CASNLEPGEQFF.

The CDR3 protein is CSVGHVNRKETQYF. The CDR3 DNA sequence: TGCAGCGTTGGTCACGTTAACAGAAAAGAGACCCAGTACTTC. This rearrangement joins TRBV29-1 to TRBJ2-5; unclear D gene. Germline CDR1 and CDR2: SQVTM and ANQGSEA. Trimming took off 4 bases at V and 3 bases at J, with 15 bases between the two ends. CDR3 length: 14 amino acids.

In its sample, this clonotype was seen a few times. This rearrangement joins TRBV11-1 to TRBJ2-3; possible D gene TRBD2, 6 bases. Germline V gene data show CDR1 as SGHAT and CDR2 as FQDESV (reference sequence). Trimming left V 3 bases short and J 6 bases short, with 16 bases between. This CDR3 has 15 residues. CDR3 amino acids: CASSFVAEPRDTQYF. DNA of the CDR3: TGTGCCAGCAGCTTTGTAGCGGAACCACGCGATACGCAGTATTTT.

Only one count was recorded for this clonotype. The V gene is TRBV15, the J gene TRBJ1-1; D unresolved. Trimming left V 1 base short and J 8 bases short, with 8 bases between. This CDR3 has 12 residues. CDR1 and CDR2 from the germline V gene are LNHNV and YYDKDF (reference sequence). The CDR3 loop reads CATSRGSAEAFF. DNA of the CDR3: TGTGCCACCAGCAGAGGATCGGCAGAAGCTTTCTTT.

The chain uses TRBV7-3 and TRBJ1-2, with D possibly matching TRBD1 (5 bases). Deletions cut 2 bases from V and 3 bases from J, with 19 bases between. The CDR3 has 17 amino acids. Germline V gene lookup returns CDR1 SGHTA and CDR2 FQGTGA. CDR3 in amino acids: CASSLFPPTTEDYGYTF. The CDR3 DNA reads as TGTGCCAGCAGCTTATTTCCTCCAACGACAGAGGACTATGGCTACACCTTC.